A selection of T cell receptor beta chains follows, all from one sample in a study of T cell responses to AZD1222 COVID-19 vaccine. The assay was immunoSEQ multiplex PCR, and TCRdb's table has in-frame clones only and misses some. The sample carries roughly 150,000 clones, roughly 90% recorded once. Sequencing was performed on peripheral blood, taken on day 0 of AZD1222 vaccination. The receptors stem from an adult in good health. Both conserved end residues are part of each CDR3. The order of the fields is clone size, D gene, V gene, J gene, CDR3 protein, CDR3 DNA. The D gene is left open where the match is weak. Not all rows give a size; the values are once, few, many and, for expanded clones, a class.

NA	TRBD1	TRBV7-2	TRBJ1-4	CASSLAGTGEEKLFF	TGTGCCAGCAGCTTGGCCGGGACAGGGGAGGAAAAACTGTTTTTT
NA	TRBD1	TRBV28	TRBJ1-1	CASSRQGAQGAFF	TGTGCCAGCTCCAGACAGGGGGCGCAGGGAGCTTTCTTT
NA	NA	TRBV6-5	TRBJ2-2	CASSPTSRGTGELFF	TGTGCCAGCAGCCCAACGTCGAGGGGAACCGGGGAGCTGTTTTTT
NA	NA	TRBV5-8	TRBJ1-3	CASSDGTSGNTIYF	TGTGCCAGCAGTGACGGGACCTCTGGAAACACCATATATTTT
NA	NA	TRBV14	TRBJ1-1	CASSLWSGVRNTEAFF	TGTGCCAGCAGCCTCTGGTCAGGGGTTCGGAACACTGAAGCTTTCTTT
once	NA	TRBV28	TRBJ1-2	CASSLDPFYGYTF	TGTGCCAGCAGTTTGGACCCCTTCTATGGCTACACCTTC
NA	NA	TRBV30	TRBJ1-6	CAWNPGQSNSPLHF	TGTGCCTGGAATCCGGGACAAAGTAATTCACCCCTCCACTTT
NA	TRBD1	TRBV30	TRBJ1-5	CAWRNQGANQPQHF	TGTGCCTGGAGAAACCAGGGGGCGAATCAGCCCCAGCATTTT
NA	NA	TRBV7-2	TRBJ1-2	CASSLDRANYGYTF	TGTGCCAGCAGCTTAGACAGGGCTAACTATGGCTACACCTTC
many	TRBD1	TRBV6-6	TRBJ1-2	CASSRDRPSDNYGYTF	TGTGCCAGCAGCAGGGACAGGCCTTCCGATAACTATGGCTACACCTTC
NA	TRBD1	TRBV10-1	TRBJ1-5	CASVTGQGAGEKQPQHF	TGCGCCAGCGTGACGGGACAGGGGGCGGGCGAAAAGCAGCCCCAGCATTTT
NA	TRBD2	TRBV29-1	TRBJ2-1	CSVGLAGESYNEQFF	TGCAGCGTTGGACTAGCGGGAGAGTCCTACAATGAGCAGTTCTTC
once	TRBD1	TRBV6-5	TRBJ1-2	CASRDRGNYGYTF	TGTGCCAGCAGAGACAGGGGTAACTATGGCTACACCTTC
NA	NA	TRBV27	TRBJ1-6	CASSPWWADSPLHF	TGTGCCAGCAGTCCATGGTGGGCGGATTCACCCCTCCACTTT
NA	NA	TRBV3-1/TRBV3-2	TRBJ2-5	CASSQGAGQETQYF	TGTGCCAGCAGCCAAGGGGCAGGCCAAGAGACCCAGTACTTC
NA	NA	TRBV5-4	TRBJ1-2	CASSSPAGADGGYTF	TGTGCCAGCAGCTCGCCAGCAGGGGCCGACGGTGGCTACACCTTC
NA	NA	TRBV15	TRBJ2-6	CATSRVAGEANVLTF	TGTGCCACCAGCAGAGTCGCAGGTGAGGCCAACGTCCTGACTTTC
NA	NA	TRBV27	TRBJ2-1	CASSWGSNEQFF	TGTGCCAGCAGTTGGGGGTCCAATGAGCAGTTCTTC